A selection of T cell receptor beta chains follows, all from one sample in a study of cytomegalovirus exposure and HLA in healthy donors. Repertoires were generated with immunoSEQ multiplex PCR, while TCRdb's copy carries only in-frame clones and drops some. The table records some 130,000 clones, about 74% of them present only once. Sequencing was performed on PBMCs. These receptors originate from a male donor in good health and CMV-seronegative. Both conserved end residues are part of each CDR3. The D gene is left open where the match is weak. Size is omitted from some rows. Given values are once, few, many or a class for expanded clones.

V gene,D gene,clone size,J gene,CDR3 DNA,CDR3 protein
TRBV27,.,once,TRBJ1-5,TGTGCCAGCTCACAGGGCCCGGGACAGCCCCAGCATTTT,CASSQGPGQPQHF
TRBV4-3,.,.,TRBJ2-7,TGCGCCAGCAGCCATCTTCCGGGACAAGAAGCCTACGAGCAGTACTTC,CASSHLPGQEAYEQYF
TRBV29-1,.,.,TRBJ1-5,TGCAGCGTTGAATGGGGAGGTAGGGTGGGCAATCAGCCCCAGCATTTT,CSVEWGGRVGNQPQHF
TRBV27,TRBD1,few,TRBJ1-1,TGTGCCAGCAGTTTATCGGGGGACAGGGTGGCCACTGAAGCTTTCTTT,CASSLSGDRVATEAFF
TRBV28,TRBD2,.,TRBJ2-5,TGTGCCAGCAGTCCTCTAGCGGGGGATGGAGGGGAGACCCAGTACTTC,CASSPLAGDGGETQYF
TRBV20-1,TRBD1,once,TRBJ1-2,TGCAGTGTAAGGACAGGGCTTTACACCTTC,CSVRTGLYTF
TRBV19,.,.,TRBJ1-5,TGTGCCAGTAGTGCGAGGGGGAATCAGCCCCAGCATTTT,CASSARGNQPQHF
TRBV6-5,TRBD2,.,TRBJ2-5,TGTGCCAGCAGATACTATTGGCGGGAGGGCCAGGAGACCCAGTACTTC,CASRYYWREGQETQYF
TRBV29-1,TRBD2,.,TRBJ2-5,TGCAGCGTCCGACTAGCGGGGCGCCGGGAGACCCAGTACTTC,CSVRLAGRRETQYF
TRBV19,.,.,TRBJ1-1,TGTGCCAGTAGTATCCTCTCGGCGGGGCTGTTGAACACTGAAGCTTTCTTT,CASSILSAGLLNTEAFF
TRBV30,TRBD1,.,TRBJ2-4,TGTGCCTGGAGTAGGGGACAGGGGGCATCGGAAGCCAAAAACATTCAGTACTTC,CAWSRGQGASEAKNIQYF
TRBV27,TRBD2,.,TRBJ2-7,TGTGCCAGCAGGCGGAGTAGCGGGAATATAGCTGGCGAGCAGTACTTC,CASRRSSGNIAGEQYF
TRBV9,.,once,TRBJ1-2,TGTGCCAGCAGCGTAGCTACAACGGCCAGGGGCTACACCTTC,CASSVATTARGYTF
TRBV4-1,TRBD2,.,TRBJ2-7,TGCGCCAGCAGCGATCATCTAGCGGGGCCGTACGAGCAGTACTTC,CASSDHLAGPYEQYF
TRBV7-8,.,.,TRBJ2-2,TGTGCCAGCTCGCGGGGCGGGGAGCTGTTTTTT,CASSRGGELFF
TRBV7-3,.,.,TRBJ2-5,TGTGCCAGCAGCCCGGGCCCTGGCGGGGAGACCCAGTACTTC,CASSPGPGGETQYF
TRBV6-4,.,.,TRBJ1-6,TGTGCCAATACGACAGAGAATTCACCCCTCCACTTT,CANTTENSPLHF
TRBV5-6,.,few,TRBJ2-7,TGTGCCAGCAGCGCCCGAAGGGTAGGACTTTCCTACGAGCAGTACTTC,CASSARRVGLSYEQYF
TRBV7-4,.,.,TRBJ2-5,TGTGCCAGCCTTCCCCAGACCCAGTACTTC,CASLPQTQYF
TRBV6-5,.,.,TRBJ2-3,TGTGCCAGCAGTGGAGACGGGAGTGGGGACTATACGCAGTATTTT,CASSGDGSGDYTQYF
TRBV28,TRBD1,.,TRBJ1-2,TGTGCCACGAGACCCCGGGACAGGGGGTGGGGCTACACCTTC,CATRPRDRGWGYTF
TRBV5-1,TRBD2,.,TRBJ2-5,TGCGCCAGCAGCTCCCTACTAGCGGGAACGTTAAAGACCCAGTACTTC,CASSSLLAGTLKTQYF
TRBV28,.,.,TRBJ2-7,TGTGCCAGCAGTTTTAACTACGAGCAGTACTTC,CASSFNYEQYF
TRBV7-9,.,.,TRBJ2-6,TGTGCCAGCAGATCCCCGGGAGAAGCGTCCCACGTCCTGACTTTC,CASRSPGEASHVLTF
TRBV19,.,.,TRBJ2-7,TGTGCCAGTAGTATGGGCGGGAATACCTACGAGCAGTACTTC,CASSMGGNTYEQYF
TRBV4-1,.,.,TRBJ2-7,TGCGCCAGCAGCAAGGGGGGGGCCGGGTACGAGCAGTACTTC,CASSKGGAGYEQYF
TRBV6-5,TRBD1,.,TRBJ2-7,TGTGCCAGCAGATCAGGGGGCGCCGATTCCTACGAGCAGTACTTC,CASRSGGADSYEQYF
TRBV5-1,TRBD1,.,TRBJ2-5,TGCGCCAGCAGCACCGGGACAGGGGGCGTCGAGACCCAGTACTTC,CASSTGTGGVETQYF
TRBV28,TRBD1,once,TRBJ1-4,TGTGCCAGCAGTTTACCCTCCGGGACAGGAGCTAATGAAAAACTGTTTTTT,CASSLPSGTGANEKLFF
TRBV6-5,TRBD1,.,TRBJ2-7,TGTGCCAGCAGACCGGGACAGTTACTCTACGAGCAGTACTTC,CASRPGQLLYEQYF
TRBV7-2,TRBD1,.,TRBJ1-2,TGTGCCAGCAGCCCAATGGACAGGGGAGGCTATGGCTACACCTTC,CASSPMDRGGYGYTF
TRBV30,.,once,TRBJ2-5,TGTGCCTGGACGGTTCAAGAGACCCAGTACTTC,CAWTVQETQYF
TRBV29-1,.,.,TRBJ1-2,TGCAGCGTTGTGACAGCAGAAAAACTCTATGGCTACACCTTC,CSVVTAEKLYGYTF
TRBV15,.,once,TRBJ2-7,TGTGCCACCAGCAGTCCTTCACAGGGCTACGAGCAGTACTTC,CATSSPSQGYEQYF
TRBV7-9,.,.,TRBJ1-2,TGTTCCAGCAGCCCACAGGGTCCCTATGGCTACACCTTC,CSSSPQGPYGYTF
TRBV4-3,.,few,TRBJ1-1,TGCGCCAGCAGCCCGAGGATGGATTTTAACACTGAAGCTTTCTTT,CASSPRMDFNTEAFF
TRBV15,.,.,TRBJ1-1,TGTGCCACCAGCAAAGAGCGAATGAACACTGAAGCTTTCTTT,CATSKERMNTEAFF